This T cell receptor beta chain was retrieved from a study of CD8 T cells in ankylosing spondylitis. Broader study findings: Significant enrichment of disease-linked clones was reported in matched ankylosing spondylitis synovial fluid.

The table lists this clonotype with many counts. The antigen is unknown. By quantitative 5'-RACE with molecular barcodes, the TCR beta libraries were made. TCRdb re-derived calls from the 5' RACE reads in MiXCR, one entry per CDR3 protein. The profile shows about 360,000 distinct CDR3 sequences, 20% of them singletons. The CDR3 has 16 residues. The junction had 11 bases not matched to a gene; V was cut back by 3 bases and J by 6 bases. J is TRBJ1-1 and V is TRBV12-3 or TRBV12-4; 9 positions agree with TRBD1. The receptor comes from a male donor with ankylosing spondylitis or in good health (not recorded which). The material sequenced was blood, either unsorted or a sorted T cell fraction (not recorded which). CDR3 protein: CASSFGTGSSFSEAFF. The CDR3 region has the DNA TGTGCCAGCAGTTTCGGGACAGGGTCTAGTTTTTCTGAAGCTTTCTTT.